Following are 21 T cell receptor beta chains from one sample sequenced in a study of response to subunit inactivated influenza vaccine (dated by TCRdb to about 2018). Libraries were prepared through RT-PCR. Reads for this sample came from an Illumina HiSeq 2500. TCRdb redid the processing of the public reads, applying fastp at Q25 and MiXCR, and retained in-frame beta chains. Every distinct CDR3 protein forms one entry, paired with its most common genes and DNA. The sample table lists around 480,000 distinct CDR3 sequences, approximately 15% of them with a count of one. 2.5% to 3.5% of the sample is in the top ten clones. The source was CD4+ T cells sorted from PBMCs, collected roughly 24 months after vaccination. All receptors come from a man aged 50-75 years who received an inactivated influenza vaccine. Donor details come from another sample of the same person, matched by shared clones.

This clonotype turned up a few times. The J gene is TRBJ2-2, the V gene TRBV7-3; D perhaps matches TRBD1 (5 bases). Trimming took 1 base from V and 4 from J, leaving 16 bases between them. CDR1 is SGHTA, CDR2 FQGTGA, per germline. There are 17 residues in the CDR3. CDR3 nucleotides: TGTGCCAGCAGCTTAAGTGGCGTGAGCAGGGCCACCGGGGAGCTGTTTTTT. It yields the protein CASSLSGVSRATGELFF.

This clonotype has more than one count but fewer than ten. The chain has TRBV28 and TRBJ2-5; 8 bases fit TRBD1. Germline-derived CDR1 and CDR2 are MDHEN and SYDVKM. J gave up 1 base and V 7 bases, and 2 bases lay outside the gene matches. The CDR3 length is 13 residues. The CDR3 coding sequence is TGTGCCAGCATCGGGACAGGCCAAGAGACCCAGTACTTC. Translating gives CASIGTGQETQYF.

This clonotype was found many times. This chain links TRBV10-1 with TRBJ2-7, with 7 bases fitting TRBD1. V was pared by 7 bases and J by 2 bases, with 5 bases of the junction left unmatched. Germline V gives CDR1 WNHNN, CDR2 SYGVQD (reference sequence). This CDR3 is built from 13 residues. The CDR3 loop is CASKTGTAYEQYF. DNA of the CDR3: TGCGCCAGCAAAACCGGGACAGCCTACGAGCAGTACTTC.

This chain connects TRBV2 to TRBJ2-5, with D tentatively TRBD1 (6 bases). V gave up 6 bases and J gave up 1 base, with 15 bases separating them. Germline CDR1 is SNHLY and CDR2 is FYNNEI. This CDR3 spans 15 amino acids. This CDR3 reads CASSGYTGPQETQYF. As DNA, the CDR3 is TGTGCCAGCAGCGGATATACAGGGCCCCAAGAGACCCAGTACTTC.

This clonotype occurred once. The chain carries TRBV20-1 and TRBJ2-5; 12 nucleotides agree with TRBD2. V was clipped by 3 bases and J by 6 bases; unmatched bases: 5. CDR1 DFQATT and CDR2 SNEGSKA come from the germline V gene (reference sequence). The length of the CDR3 is 14 residues. The CDR3 is CSARGTSGQKTQYF. CDR3 bases: TGCAGTGCTAGGGGGACTAGCGGGCAAAAGACCCAGTACTTC.

This clonotype came up a few times. This chain connects TRBV12-3 or TRBV12-4 to TRBJ2-3; 7 positions agree with TRBD1. CDR3 length: 13 amino acids. J gave up 7 bases and V 3 bases, and 4 bases lay outside the gene matches. CDR3 nucleotide sequence: TGTGCCAGCAGTTTGGTACAGGGGAATACGCAGTATTTT. Its translation: CASSLVQGNTQYF.

This clonotype appeared a few times. This rearrangement joins TRBV6-5 to TRBJ2-7; D unresolved. The germline V gene has CDR1 MNHEY and CDR2 SVGAGI. This CDR3 has 12 amino acids. V lost 5 bases and J 6 bases, leaving 11 bases between the germline ends. The CDR3: CASSPGTTEQYF. Written as DNA, the CDR3 is TGTGCCAGCAGTCCAGGTACTACCGAGCAGTACTTC.

This clonotype was counted only a few times. J is TRBJ1-2 and V is TRBV9, with unresolved D. This CDR3 is built from 15 residues. Trimming cost V 4 bases and J 5 bases, with 18 bases left between them. Germline CDR1 and CDR2: SGDLS and YYNGEE. The CDR3 DNA sequence: TGTGCCAGCAGCTCACGGACGCAGCTACTTTATGGCTACACCTTC. Translation gives CASSSRTQLLYGYTF.

V gene TRBV29-1 combines with J gene TRBJ2-1; 9 positions agree with TRBD2. The V and J ends lost 6 bases and 0 bases, in that order; junction bases with no gene match: 12. The CDR3 covers 17 residues. In germline, CDR1 is SQVTM, CDR2 ANQGSEA. The CDR3 DNA reads TGCAGCGTCCCTTCCACTAGCGGGCTTTCCTCCTACAATGAGCAGTTCTTC. It yields the protein CSVPSTSGLSSYNEQFF.

The chain uses TRBV7-8 and TRBJ2-1, with a weak D call TRBD2 (5 bases). There are 14 residues in the CDR3. V was clipped by 8 bases and J by 3 bases, with 14 bases between them. The germline CDR1 and CDR2 sequences are SGHVS and FQNEAQ. The chain's CDR3 is CASLISRGYNEQFF. In DNA form, the CDR3 reads TGTGCCAGCCTCATTAGCCGGGGCTACAATGAGCAGTTCTTC.

This clonotype was seen a few times. The rearrangement uses TRBV20-1 and TRBJ1-1; weak D call: TRBD1 (6 bases). Trimming left V 6 bases short and J 4 bases short, with 21 bases between. The CDR3 covers 15 residues. The V gene's germline CDR1 is DFQATT and CDR2 SNEGSKA (reference sequence). CDR3 nucleotide sequence: TGCAGTGCCCCTGCGGGGGGCGAGTGGGGCACTGAAGCTTTCTTT. This translates into CSAPAGGEWGTEAFF.

This chain links TRBV7-9 with TRBJ1-2; 11 bases are shared with TRBD1. Germline assignment: CDR1 SEHNR and CDR2 FQNEAQ (reference sequence). The CDR3 spans 14 residues. V shed 5 bases and J 6 bases; nucleotides not matched to a gene: 5. DNA for the CDR3: TGTGCCAGCAGCCCCAGGACAGGGGGCCATGGCTACACCTTC. Its protein product is CASSPRTGGHGYTF.

The chain recombines TRBV7-2 with TRBJ1-2; no firm D call. Germline V gene data show CDR1 as SGHTA and CDR2 as FQGNSA. The length of the CDR3 is 17 residues. Trimming stripped 1 base from V and 0 bases from J, with 15 bases between. CDR3 region: CASSLGPVGSSNYGYTF. Here the CDR3 DNA reads TGTGCCAGCAGCTTAGGCCCTGTTGGCAGTTCTAACTATGGCTACACCTTC.

This clonotype showed up just a few times. The chain employs TRBV20-1 and TRBJ2-1; TRBD1 might be the D (6 bases). The germline V and J ends were trimmed by 6 bases and 6 bases, with 18 bases remaining between them. The germline V gene encodes CDR1 DFQATT and CDR2 SNEGSKA (reference sequence). The CDR3 is 14 amino acids. CDR3 amino acids: CSAPKQGLGNEQFF. The CDR3 DNA reads as TGCAGTGCGCCCAAACAGGGTCTGGGCAATGAGCAGTTCTTC.

This clonotype was detected only a few times. This sequence joins TRBV14 and TRBJ2-7; a weak D match, TRBD2 (5 bases). Germline CDR1 is SGHDN and CDR2 is FVKESK. This CDR3 is 20 amino acids long. Between the trimmed V and J ends, which lost 5 bases and 2 bases, there was a span of 31 bases. CDR3 sequence (DNA): TGTGCCAGCAGCAACTGGCGACTTGATCACGGCGGGCTTCTCACCTACGAGCAGTACTTC. Translated, it gives CASSNWRLDHGGLLTYEQYF.

The sample holds a few counts of this clonotype. The chain combines TRBV10-3 with TRBJ2-7; D unresolved. V lost 0 bases and J lost 4, with 10 bases in between. Germline CDR1 is ENHRY and CDR2 is SYGVKD. The CDR3 runs to 14 residues. CDR3 DNA sequence: TGTGCCATCAGTGAGTCGAATCCTCCGTACGAGCAGTACTTC. This encodes CAISESNPPYEQYF.

The chain has TRBV20-1 and TRBJ1-1; perhaps TRBD1 as D (6 bases). Germline CDR1 and CDR2: DFQATT and SNEGSKA (reference sequence). V was cut by 2 bases and J by 1 base, with 8 bases left in between. There are 13 residues in the CDR3. CDR3 protein: CSARYRANTEAFF. The DNA of the CDR3 is TGCAGTGCTAGATACAGGGCGAACACTGAAGCTTTCTTT.

This clonotype was seen only a few times. The V and J genes are TRBV12-3 or TRBV12-4 and TRBJ1-2; D might be TRBD1 (6 bases). V was shortened by 2 bases and J by 7 bases, with 11 bases between the two germline ends. CDR3 length: 13 amino acids. Here the CDR3 reads CASSLRGGGGYTF. For the CDR3, the DNA is TGTGCCAGCAGTTTAAGGGGGGGAGGTGGCTACACCTTC.

The table lists this clonotype with many counts. J is TRBJ2-1 and V is TRBV10-2; D is perhaps TRBD1 (5 bases). Germline V gene data show CDR1 as WSHSY and CDR2 as SAAADI. The CDR3 loop spans 14 amino acids. V was trimmed by 5 bases and J by 0 bases, leaving 8 bases between them. This chain's CDR3 is CASSLQGSYNEQFF. The DNA of the CDR3 is TGCGCCAGCAGTTTGCAGGGCTCCTACAATGAGCAGTTCTTC.

The chain uses TRBV5-1 and TRBJ1-1; D may be TRBD1 (6 bases). The CDR3 runs to 13 residues. V gave up 1 base and J gave up 6 bases, with 10 bases separating them. Germline V gene lookup returns CDR1 SGHRS and CDR2 YFSETQ. The CDR3 here is CASSLHGGSEAFF. In nucleotides, the CDR3 is TGCGCCAGCAGCTTGCATGGGGGCTCTGAAGCTTTCTTT.

This clonotype has just a few counts. The V and J genes are TRBV14 and TRBJ1-2; D is unresolved. Trimming left V 1 base short and J 4 bases short, with 13 bases between. Per the germline V gene, CDR1 is SGHDN and CDR2 is FVKESK. CDR3 size: 15 residues. CDR3 DNA: TGTGCCAGCAGCCAAGGAGACACTTATGCCTATGGCTACACCTTC. Translating it yields CASSQGDTYAYGYTF.